This T cell receptor beta chain was profiled in a study of blood T cell repertoires in COVID-19. Clones were read by immunoSEQ multiplex PCR, and TCRdb kept only the in-frame ones, dropping some. The sample records hundreds of thousands of clones, around 82% being singletons. In germline, CDR1 is SGHNT, CDR2 YYREEE (reference sequence). Trimming took 7 bases from V and 3 from J, leaving 13 bases between them. The CDR3 totals 13 residues. The source of this sequence is a woman aged 40 to 50 with active or convalescent COVID-19. Sequenced sample: peripheral blood. The chain recombines TRBV5-4 with TRBJ1-1; D perhaps matches TRBD1 (6 bases). The CDR3: CASRTGMHTEAFF. CDR3 DNA: TGTGCCAGCCGAACAGGGATGCACACTGAAGCTTTCTTT.